This T cell receptor (beta chain) is drawn from a study of CD8+ T cells in alopecia areata. Across the whole study: After 6 to 18 months of tofacitinib, follow-up continued 6 months off drug.

Treatment specified: oral pan-JAK inhibitor, 5-10 mg twice daily. TCR sequencing used cDNA made by reverse transcription of extracted RNA. Clones were sequenced by immunoSEQ multiplex PCR, and TCRdb holds only the in-frame ones, with some missing. The sample contains about 200,000 clones, around three fifths of which appear only once. Trimming removed 4 bases at V and 1 base at J, with 10 bases between. The CDR3 runs to 14 residues. The germline gives CDR1 SGHVS, CDR2 FNYEAQ. Sequencing was performed on CD4+ T cells sorted from blood, taken around week 50, from a patient treated with tofacitinib. This TCR derives from a human donor with alopecia areata. This chain joins TRBV7-6 and TRBJ1-1; unclear D gene. The CDR3 DNA follows: TGTGCCAGCAGCTCCGCGGCTGCGAACACTGAAGCTTTCTTT. Translating gives CASSSAAANTEAFF.